This T cell receptor beta chain is drawn from a study of T cells in localized non-small cell lung cancer. Overall study findings and caveats: Paired adjacent lung recovered a median approximately 57 of the top 100 tumor clones. Higher blood T cell density went with longer overall survival. Because only a single region of the tumor was sequenced, heterogeneity remains possible.

Comments on this clone: Its target is not known.

Using immunoSEQ multiplex PCR, the repertoire was profiled, and TCRdb retains in-frame clones only, with some absent. The repertoire holds 90,000 to 95,000 clones, with 87% as singletons. Sample: peripheral blood, taken before any cancer treatment. This TCR was sampled from a man aged 35 to 69 with stage I squamous cell lung carcinoma.

The CDR3 nucleotides are TGCGCCAGCAACTACGAGGGCTCCCGGGTCACCGGGGAGCTGTTTTTT. Translation gives CASNYEGSRVTGELFF. The chain uses TRBV5-1 and TRBJ2-2; D perhaps matches TRBD2 (5 bases). CDR3 length: 16 amino acids. Germline V gene data show CDR1 as SGHRS and CDR2 as YFSETQ. Deletions cut 6 bases from V and 4 bases from J, with 19 bases between.